This TCR beta chain originates from a study of cytomegalovirus exposure and HLA in healthy donors. Amplification used 60 Vbeta primers and 13 Jbeta primers. The data were produced by immunoSEQ multiplex PCR, yet TCRdb's version contains in-frame clones alone and is incomplete. The sample has 95,000 to 150,000 clones, about four fifths seen once. This clone was recorded only once. Its antigen is currently unknown. Study-level findings and limits: Within the data, a cluster of highly shared sequence variants was likely a sequencing artifact. In a later analysis, a missense DCLRE1C variant was linked to TCR beta V- and J-gene trimming. Rarity characterized most TCR sequences, yet some public TCRs appeared in many donors. Later analysis identified several of the most significant clusters that appeared linked to common viral pathogens.

In germline, CDR1 is SEHNR, CDR2 FQNEAQ (reference sequence). The CDR3 length is 14 residues. This receptor was identified in a man younger than 30 in good health and CMV-seronegative. The chain recombines TRBV7-9 with TRBJ2-5; TRBD1 might be the D (5 bases). The J call is in doubt because the DNA end fits TRBJ2-7 better. Source material: PBMCs. CDR3 residues: CASSPDSSSYEQYF. The CDR3, as DNA: TGTGCCAGCAGCCCCGACAGCAGCTCCTACGAGCAGTACTTC.